The 26 T cell receptor beta chains reported below all come from one sample, sequenced in a study of metastatic and nonmetastatic thyroid tumors. TCRdb ran MiXCR on the PCR reads. The sample has about 30,000 clones; 25% to 30% are singletons. Before thyroid surgery, none of the patients had received any treatment. The specimen was blood. The receptors shown here come from a female donor with papillary thyroid cancer or a benign thyroid nodule (not recorded which). Some clones in this sample may be carry-over from other donors' samples.

The table lists this clone with a few counts. The CDR3 coding sequence is TGTGCCAGCAGACAGAACAATGAGCAGTTCTTC. Protein: CASRQNNEQFF. This sequence joins TRBV28 and TRBJ2-1; no clear D gene. Trimming removed 6 bases at V and 5 bases at J, with 5 bases between. CDR3 length equals 11 residues. Germline CDR1 and CDR2: MDHEN and SYDVKM.

The CDR3 nucleotides read TGTGCCAGCAGCCGTTCCGGACAGGGCCACGAGCAGTACTTC. It specifies CASSRSGQGHEQYF. The gene calls are TRBV4-2 and TRBJ2-7, with 8 positions matching TRBD1. This CDR3 comprises 14 residues. Germline CDR1 reads LGHNA; CDR2 reads YNFKEQ. The trim removed 4 bases at V and 5 bases at J, leaving 7 bases unmatched.

The rearrangement uses TRBV12-3 or TRBV12-4 and TRBJ2-7; 7 bases line up with TRBD1. The CDR3 is 14 residues long. V trimming: 6 bases; J trimming: 4 bases; junction bases outside the gene matches: 9. The CDR3 spells CASRRGGEVYEQYF. CDR3 coding DNA: TGTGCCAGCAGGCGAGGGGGCGAAGTTTACGAGCAGTACTTC.

This sequence joins TRBV5-1 and TRBJ1-3, with TRBD1 identical over 12 bases. The CDR3 is made up of 18 amino acids. Germline V lookup: CDR1 SGHRS, CDR2 YFSETQ. Trimming at V came to 4 bases and at J to 11 bases, leaving 19 bases not matched to a gene. Here the CDR3 DNA reads TGCGCCAGCAGCGCTATGGGACAGGGGGCTTTTAGGCAAAGCCCCATATATTTT. The encoded protein is CASSAMGQGAFRQSPIYF.

Within the sample, this clone is medium-sized. The chain recombines TRBV12-3 or TRBV12-4 with TRBJ1-2; 7 nucleotides align to TRBD1. This CDR3 is built from 14 residues. Trimming at V came to 6 bases and at J to 3 bases, leaving 7 bases not matched to a gene. The DNA of the CDR3 is TGTGCCAGCAGCCCCAAGGGGGCCCACTATGGCTACACCTTC. It codes for CASSPKGAHYGYTF.

The chain links TRBV29-1 to TRBJ2-7; D might be TRBD1 (5 bases). The CDR3 extends over 10 amino acids. The V end lost 7 bases, the J end lost 6 bases, and 10 bases lay between the germline ends. Per the germline V gene, CDR1 is SQVTM and CDR2 is ANQGSEA. The CDR3 is CSGQGREQYF. The CDR3 bases are TGCAGCGGCCAGGGTCGCGAGCAGTACTTC.

This clone was seen a few times. V and J are TRBV6-6 and TRBJ2-1; D may be TRBD1 (7 bases). V shed 0 bases and J shed 8 bases, with 8 bases lying between them. Germline V lookup: CDR1 MNHNY, CDR2 SVGAGI (reference sequence). The CDR3 consists of 13 residues. The CDR3 region is CASSYSRGDEQFF. The CDR3 region has the DNA TGTGCCAGCAGTTACTCCAGGGGGGATGAGCAGTTCTTC.

The rearrangement links TRBV7-3 to TRBJ2-6, with 7 bases fitting TRBD2. The CDR3 consists of 16 residues. The germline gives CDR1 SGHTA, CDR2 FQGTGA. The V gene end was trimmed by 1 base and the J gene end by 7 bases; junction bases not matched to a gene: 7. This CDR3 reads CASSLIGLGLANVLTF. The CDR3 coding sequence is TGTGCCAGCAGCTTAATTGGACTAGGCCTTGCCAACGTCCTGACTTTC.

This clone ranks as medium-sized. The V and J genes are TRBV12-3 or TRBV12-4 and TRBJ1-2; 7 bases fit TRBD1. Trimming cost V 1 base and J 5 bases; bases outside gene matches: 4. This CDR3 is 14 amino acids long. CDR3 sequence: CASSLGGGPYGYTF. The CDR3 DNA is TGTGCCAGCAGTTTAGGAGGGGGCCCGTATGGCTACACCTTC.

There are many counts of this clone. The V and J genes are TRBV9 and TRBJ2-1, with D possibly being TRBD2 (6 bases). The CDR3 has 14 residues. With 3 bases removed from V and 7 bases from J, the gap between germline ends came to 14 bases. Germline CDR1 SGDLS, CDR2 YYNGEE. DNA for the CDR3: TGTGCCAGCAGCGCAGGACTACTCGAGAATGAGCAGTTCTTC. Its protein is CASSAGLLENEQFF.

Judged by abundance, this clone is medium-sized. The chain uses TRBV7-9 and TRBJ2-3, with a tentative D call TRBD1 (5 bases). The V gene's germline CDR1 is SEHNR and CDR2 FQNEAQ (reference sequence). V lost 5 bases and J 4 bases, leaving 19 bases between the germline ends. CDR3 length: 16 residues. CDR3 DNA: TGTGCCAGCAGCGTCGACAGCTCGTCATTTGCAGATACGCAGTATTTT. Its translation: CASSVDSSSFADTQYF. Full variable domain (rest looked up from reference TRBV7-9 and TRBJ2-3): DTGVSQNPRHKITKRGQNVTFRCDPISEHNRLYWYRQTLGQGPEFLTYFQNEAQLEKSRLLSDRFSAERPKGSFSTLEIQRTEQGDSAMYLCASSVDSSSFADTQYFGPGTRLTVL.

The chain carries TRBV6-2 or TRBV6-3 and TRBJ1-6; the D is unclear. V shed 8 bases and J shed 3 bases, with 5 bases lying between them. In germline, CDR1 is MNHEY, CDR2 SVGEGT. This CDR3 is 12 amino acids long. CDR3 sequence reads: CASYSYNSPLHF. CDR3 nucleotide sequence: TGTGCCAGCTACAGCTATAATTCACCCCTCCACTTT.

This clone was seen ten or more times. V is TRBV7-2 and J is TRBJ1-4, with 7 bases matching TRBD1. V lost 5 bases and J lost 7; bases outside the gene matches: 4. Germline CDR1 is SGHTA and CDR2 is FQGNSA. The CDR3 spans 13 residues. The CDR3 reads CASSKGGVEKLFF. CDR3 coding DNA: TGTGCCAGCAGCAAAGGGGGCGTTGAAAAACTGTTTTTT.

The J gene is TRBJ2-1, the V gene TRBV27; no clear D. Germline lookup yields CDR1 MNHEY and CDR2 SMNVEV (reference sequence). The CDR3 covers 10 residues. V lost 8 bases, J lost 4 bases, and 3 bases lay in between. CDR3 sequence reads: CASGYNEQFF. As DNA, the CDR3 is TGTGCCAGCGGATACAATGAGCAGTTCTTC.

In its sample, this clone was seen many times. This chain joins TRBV11-2 and TRBJ2-3, with TRBD2 as a possible D gene (5 bases). This CDR3 has 14 amino acids. Germline CDR1 SGHAT, CDR2 FQNNGV. V shed 3 bases and J shed 0 bases, with 7 bases lying between them. The CDR3 spells CASSFRDSTDTQYF. The CDR3 nucleotides read TGTGCCAGCAGCTTTCGGGATAGCACAGATACGCAGTATTTT. The full variable domain, completed using reference TRBV11-2 and TRBJ2-3, is EAGVAQSPRYKIIEKRQSVAFWCNPISGHATLYWYQQILGQGPKLLIQFQNNGVVDDSQLPKDRFSAERLKGVDSTLKIQPAKLEDSAVYLCASSFRDSTDTQYFGPGTRLTVL.

The sample holds a few counts of this clone. The chain is built from TRBV28 and TRBJ1-5; a weak D match, TRBD1 (6 bases). This CDR3 is 11 amino acids long. The germline V gene has CDR1 MDHEN and CDR2 SYDVKM. Between the trimmed V and J ends, which lost 6 bases and 10 bases, there was a span of 10 bases. DNA of the CDR3: TGTGCCAGCAGAGGGGGGCTTCCCCAGCATTTT. Its protein product is CASRGGLPQHF.

The chain combines TRBV5-1 with TRBJ1-4; D ambiguous. Trimming removed 0 bases at V and 4 bases at J, with 7 bases between. The CDR3 is 14 amino acids. The germline V gene encodes CDR1 SGHRS and CDR2 YFSETQ. The CDR3 DNA sequence: TGCGCCAGCAGCTTGGGGTTCCTTAATGAAAAACTGTTTTTT. This gives the protein CASSLGFLNEKLFF.

This clone was recorded a few times. The CDR3 DNA sequence: TGCGCCAGCAGCTTGGGGGGGGCGCACGGAGATACGCAGTATTTT. Translating it yields CASSLGGAHGDTQYF. The chain joins TRBV5-1 to TRBJ2-3; D assignment may be TRBD1 or TRBD2 (6 bases each). The V and J ends lost 0 bases and 5 bases respectively, with 13 bases between them. Germline values: CDR1 SGHRS, CDR2 YFSETQ. The length of the CDR3 is 15 residues.

Relative to its sample, this clone is medium-sized. The chain uses TRBV2 and TRBJ1-2, with D perhaps TRBD1 (5 bases). Germline lookup yields CDR1 SNHLY and CDR2 FYNNEI. This CDR3 has 13 residues. The V gene lost 6 bases and the J gene lost 8 bases, with 16 bases spanning the gap. CDR3 in DNA: TGTGCCAGCAGCCACGACAGCCCAAGCGGCTACACCTTC. Amino acids: CASSHDSPSGYTF.

Concerning this clone itself: Germline and junction disagree at one end, which may indicate a read error. The rearrangement uses TRBV5-1 and TRBJ2-1; 8 bases are a match to TRBD2. This CDR3 is built from 17 residues. Germline CDR1 is SGHRS and CDR2 is YFSETQ. The CDR3 DNA is TGCGCCAGCAGCGGTCGGGCTAGCGGGTACTCCCACAATGAGCAGTTCTTC. This encodes CASSGRASGYSHNEQFF.

This clone was seen a single time. The chain links TRBV20-1 to TRBJ2-1; 7 bases agree with TRBD1. V gave up 2 bases and J gave up 6 bases; unmatched junction bases: 10. The CDR3 totals 15 residues. Germline CDR1 DFQATT, CDR2 SNEGSKA (reference sequence). CDR3 protein: CSARNTGVKGNEQFF. The CDR3 nucleotides are TGCAGTGCTAGAAATACAGGGGTGAAAGGCAATGAGCAGTTCTTC.

The chain links TRBV5-1 to TRBJ2-1; TRBD2 matches 7 bases. The J segment lost 5 bases and the V segment lost 0 bases, leaving 2 bases of the junction unmatched. The CDR3 runs 14 residues. Germline V gene lookup returns CDR1 SGHRS and CDR2 YFSETQ. CDR3 sequence: CASSLGLADNEQFF. For the CDR3, the DNA is TGCGCCAGCAGCTTGGGGCTAGCGGACAATGAGCAGTTCTTC.

The chain recombines TRBV7-2 with TRBJ2-1; 11 bases agree with TRBD2. Trimming at V came to 2 bases and at J to 6 bases, leaving 3 bases not matched to a gene. This CDR3 is 15 amino acids long. Germline lookup yields CDR1 SGHTA and CDR2 FQGNSA. The CDR3 nucleotides are TGTGCCAGCAGCTTAAGCCTAGCGGGAGGCAATGAGCAGTTCTTC. Encoded protein: CASSLSLAGGNEQFF.

The genes are TRBV20-1 and TRBJ1-6, with D unresolved. The germline CDR1 and CDR2 sequences are DFQATT and SNEGSKA (reference sequence). The V gene lost 3 bases and the J gene lost 5 bases, with 11 bases spanning the gap. This CDR3 is built from 14 residues. The CDR3 region is CSASRPGDNSPLHF. The CDR3 coding sequence is TGCAGTGCTAGTAGGCCAGGAGATAATTCACCCCTCCACTTT.

In this sample, this clone turned up a few times. It may be a read error: a sequence one base away is much more abundant. This sample includes further DNA sequences coding for the same CDR3. The chain has TRBV7-9 and TRBJ2-5; no definite D call. This CDR3 spans 11 amino acids. V was trimmed by 3 bases and J by 5 bases, leaving 4 bases between them. The V gene's germline CDR1 is SEHNR and CDR2 FQNEAQ (reference sequence). The CDR3 is CASSLDETQYF. The CDR3 DNA reads as TGTGCCAGCAGCTTGGACGAGACCCAGTACTTC. Full variable domain (outside the CDR3, taken from reference TRBV7-9 and TRBJ2-5): DTGVSQNPRHKITKRGQNVTFRCDPISEHNRLYWYRQTLGQGPEFLTYFQNEAQLEKSRLLSDRFSAERPKGSFSTLEIQRTEQGDSAMYLCASSLDETQYFGPGTRLLVL.

In this sample, this clone turned up many times. The gene calls are TRBV10-1 and TRBJ2-2; TRBD2 agrees at 9 bases. The CDR3 has 16 residues. Germline CDR1 and CDR2: WNHNN and SYGVQD (reference sequence). J lost 7 bases, V lost 0 bases, and 6 bases had no gene match. The DNA of the CDR3 is TGCGCCAGCAGTGAGTCTCCTAGCGGGGCTCGCGGGGAGCTGTTTTTT. It yields the protein CASSESPSGARGELFF.